This TCR beta chain stems from a study of radiotherapy plus CTLA-4 blockade in lung cancer. Study-wide background: Objective responses were seen in around a sixth of patients, disease control in about 30%.

Here immunoSEQ multiplex PCR was the method, and the copy in TCRdb shows in-frame clones only, minus some. The sample yields about 90,000 clones, approximately 83% seen once. Focal radiation with ipilimumab CTLA-4 blockade was given to patients with chemo-refractory metastatic non-small-cell lung cancer. This clone was picked up a small number of times. The antigen is not known. Findings of the study overall: There was expansion of tumor-derived TCR clones in blood after radiotherapy plus ipilimumab. How blood T cell clones changed early, along with interferon-beta, reportedly forecast response best.

The V end lost 0 bases, the J end lost 2 bases, and 12 bases lay between the germline ends. The CDR3 is 16 residues long. Germline V gene sequence: CDR1 SEHNR, CDR2 FQNEAQ (reference sequence). Sequencing used peripheral blood, obtained from a patient treated with radiotherapy plus ipilimumab. The rearrangement uses TRBV7-9 and TRBJ2-3; D call uncertain. The receptor was isolated from a human donor with non-small cell lung cancer that progressed on radiotherapy plus ipilimumab. As DNA, the CDR3 is TGTGCCAGCAGCTTAGCGACCTTGGCTACCACAGATACGCAGTATTTT. It is translated as CASSLATLATTDTQYF.